These 32 T cell receptor beta chains came from one sample sequenced in a study of Graves' ophthalmopathy and Graves' hyperthyroidism. Transcripts of RNA were the source for amplifying TCR beta CDR3 regions. In the first round, RT-PCR was carried out with HTBI primers, and a multiplex PCR formed the second round. From the multiplex PCR reads, TCRdb called clonotypes with MiXCR, one entry per CDR3 protein. The table shows about 600,000 distinct CDR3 sequences, with roughly 40% occurring only once. The sample comprised peripheral blood or thyroid tissue (not recorded which). The receptor set was obtained from an adult man with Graves' hyperthyroidism.

The rearrangement joins TRBV7-9 to TRBJ1-2; 9 bases map to TRBD1. In germline, CDR1 is SEHNR, CDR2 FQNEAQ (reference sequence). CDR3 length: 15 residues. V gave up 4 bases and J gave up 7 bases; unmatched junction bases: 10. The CDR3 region is CASSYSGTGYGGYTF. The CDR3 region has the DNA TGTGCCAGCAGCTACTCCGGGACAGGGTATGGTGGCTACACCTTC.

The rearrangement joins TRBV5-1 to TRBJ1-2; no reliable D call. Trimming took 4 bases from V and 4 from J, leaving 14 bases between them. This CDR3 is built from 14 residues. Per germline, CDR1 SGHRS and CDR2 YFSETQ. CDR3 nucleotide sequence: TGCGCCAGCAGCCCCCCGGGGTCGCGCTATGGCTACACCTTC. It yields the protein CASSPPGSRYGYTF. Full variable domain (outside the CDR3, taken from reference TRBV5-1 and TRBJ1-2): KAGVTQTPRYLIKTRGQQVTLSCSPISGHRSVSWYQQTPGQGLQFLFEYFSETQRNKGNFPGRFSGRQFSNSRSEMNVSTLELGDSALYLCASSPPGSRYGYTFGSGTRLTVV.

This clonotype was counted a single time. The genes are TRBV11-2 and TRBJ2-6; D uncertain. The germline V gene has CDR1 SGHAT and CDR2 FQNNGV. The CDR3 has 11 residues. V shed 1 base and J shed 15 bases, with 7 bases lying between them. CDR3 DNA: TGTGCCAGCAGCTTAGCCCATGGCCTGACTTTC. This codes for CASSLAHGLTF.

The chain uses TRBV7-9 and TRBJ1-1; D not resolved. The CDR3 runs 14 residues. The germline V and J ends were trimmed by 4 bases and 5 bases, with 14 bases remaining between them. Looked up from germline, CDR1 is SEHNR and CDR2 is FQNEAQ (reference sequence). The CDR3 coding sequence is TGTGCCAGCAGCTCCCCTGTCCGTGTGACTGAAGCTTTCTTT. It yields the protein CASSSPVRVTEAFF. The full variable domain, rest sourced from reference TRBV7-9 and TRBJ1-1, is DTGVSQNPRHKITKRGQNVTFRCDPISEHNRLYWYRQTLGQGPEFLTYFQNEAQLEKSRLLSDRFSAERPKGSFSTLEIQRTEQGDSAMYLCASSSPVRVTEAFFGQGTRLTVV.

This clonotype was counted many times. The chain uses TRBV19 and TRBJ2-7, with a possible D match to TRBD1 (6 bases). V was cut by 1 base and J by 2 bases, with 12 bases left in between. Germline assignment: CDR1 LNHDA and CDR2 SQIVND (reference sequence). The CDR3 runs to 15 residues. The chain's CDR3 is CASSIGTALPYEQYF. The CDR3 DNA reads as TGTGCCAGTAGTATAGGGACAGCCTTACCCTACGAGCAGTACTTC.

This clonotype occurred many times. V is TRBV4-2 and J is TRBJ1-1; D unclear. Germline V gene data show CDR1 as LGHNA and CDR2 as YNFKEQ. With 0 bases removed from V and 1 base from J, the gap between germline ends came to 12 bases. The CDR3 covers 16 residues. CDR3 in DNA: TGTGCCAGCAGCCAAGAACCTCTCCAACAGAACACTGAAGCTTTCTTT. This translates into CASSQEPLQQNTEAFF.

The rearrangement joins TRBV5-1 to TRBJ1-2; D gene ambiguous. V was pared by 1 base and J by 6 bases, with 13 bases between. The CDR3 is 14 residues long. Germline values: CDR1 SGHRS, CDR2 YFSETQ. CDR3 sequence: CASSLLGGLDGYTF. The CDR3 DNA reads TGCGCCAGCAGCTTGCTGGGAGGCTTGGATGGCTACACCTTC.

Ten or more counts support this clonotype. Here the CDR3 DNA reads TGTGCCAGCAGTGAACATCCAAGTTACTATGGCTACACCTTC. Amino acids: CASSEHPSYYGYTF. The chain links TRBV6-1 to TRBJ1-2; D uncertain. CDR1 and CDR2 from the germline V gene are MNHNS and SASEGT. The CDR3 has 14 residues. Trimming left V 2 bases short and J 3 bases short, with 10 bases between.

This chain joins TRBV20-1 and TRBJ2-2; perhaps TRBD2 as D (6 bases). The CDR3 runs to 9 residues. Trimming removed 5 bases from V and 13 bases from J, with 8 bases in between. Germline CDR1 reads DFQATT; CDR2 reads SNEGSKA (reference sequence). The CDR3 region is CSAEGLLFF. In DNA, the CDR3 is TGCAGTGCTGAGGGACTGCTGTTTTTT.

This sequence joins TRBV7-2 and TRBJ1-1; perhaps TRBD1 as D (5 bases). The CDR3 covers 14 residues. CDR1 is SGHTA and CDR2 is FQGNSA in the germline V gene. Trimming shortened V by 2 bases and J by 2 bases, and 9 bases separated the two germline ends. CDR3 protein: CASSLSGINTEAFF. For the CDR3, the DNA is TGTGCCAGCAGCTTATCAGGGATTAACACTGAAGCTTTCTTT.

The sample holds a few counts of this clonotype. V usage is TRBV5-4 and J usage is TRBJ2-7; 9 bases match TRBD1. V gave up 4 bases and J gave up 3 bases; unmatched junction bases: 11. The germline V gene has CDR1 SGHNT and CDR2 YYREEE (reference sequence). CDR3 length: 16 amino acids. The CDR3 loop is CASSDLDRGDFYEQYF. CDR3 in DNA: TGTGCCAGCAGCGACCTCGACAGGGGGGACTTCTACGAGCAGTACTTC.

At least ten counts were recorded for this clonotype. V and J are TRBV29-1 and TRBJ2-7; 9 bases map to TRBD1. Looked up from germline, CDR1 is SQVTM and CDR2 is ANQGSEA. The V gene end was trimmed by 4 bases and the J gene end by 2 bases; junction bases not matched to a gene: 3. This CDR3 comprises 13 residues. The CDR3 loop is CSVVGQGTYEQYF. The CDR3 DNA sequence: TGCAGCGTTGTGGGACAGGGTACCTACGAGCAGTACTTC.

The rearrangement uses TRBV2 and TRBJ2-7; TRBD2 agrees at 9 bases. Germline CDR1 is SNHLY and CDR2 is FYNNEI. The V and J ends lost 5 bases and 7 bases, in that order; junction bases with no gene match: 9. The CDR3 contains 14 residues. The DNA of the CDR3 is TGTGCCAGCAGTTCTAGCGGGAACACCGGGGAGCAGTACTTC. Its protein product is CASSSSGNTGEQYF.

The CDR3 bases are TGCAGTGCTCGGGGACTAGCGGGAGTGTTTGGAGAGCAGTTCTTC. Translated, it gives CSARGLAGVFGEQFF. The rearrangement links TRBV20-1 to TRBJ2-7, with 14 bases lining up with TRBD2. The DNA end is a closer match to TRBJ2-1, so the J assignment may be wrong. Germline V lookup: CDR1 DFQATT, CDR2 SNEGSKA (reference sequence). The CDR3 has 15 amino acids.

This clonotype was counted at least ten times. The V and J genes are TRBV5-1 and TRBJ1-1; 7 nucleotides line up with TRBD1. The V and J ends lost 6 bases and 7 bases, in that order; junction bases with no gene match: 3. Germline CDR1 reads SGHRS; CDR2 reads YFSETQ. The CDR3 is 11 amino acids. The CDR3 loop is CASNRGSEAFF. In DNA, the CDR3 is TGCGCCAGCAACAGGGGCAGTGAAGCTTTCTTT.

This chain joins TRBV7-6 and TRBJ1-2; the D is unclear. The CDR3 has 15 residues. Per germline, CDR1 SGHVS and CDR2 FNYEAQ. V was pared by 4 bases and J by 4 bases, with 16 bases between. CDR3 region: CASSSGGSGIYGYTF. The DNA for the CDR3 is TGTGCCAGCAGCTCCGGTGGTAGCGGGATCTATGGCTACACCTTC.

The sample holds a few counts of this clonotype. The chain is built from TRBV19 and TRBJ1-1; 11 positions agree with TRBD1. The junction had 7 bases not matched to a gene; V was cut back by 3 bases and J by 4 bases. Germline V lookup: CDR1 LNHDA, CDR2 SQIVND (reference sequence). This CDR3 is 16 amino acids long. DNA of the CDR3: TGTGCCAGTAGTATTGCCTTCGGGACAGGGGGCACTGAAGCTTTCTTT. This sequence encodes CASSIAFGTGGTEAFF. Filled out from reference TRBV19 and TRBJ1-1, the complete variable domain reads DGGITQSPKYLFRKEGQNVTLSCEQNLNHDAMYWYRQDPGQGLRLIYYSQIVNDFQKGDIAEGYSVSREKKESFPLTVTSAQKNPTAFYLCASSIAFGTGGTEAFFGQGTRLTVV.

The genes are TRBV20-1 and TRBJ2-5, with TRBD1 matching 9 bases. Germline loops: CDR1 DFQATT, CDR2 SNEGSKA (reference sequence). V was pared by 5 bases and J by 4 bases, with 5 bases of the junction left unmatched. This CDR3 contains 13 residues. The CDR3 loop reads CSAGPGQGETQYF. As DNA, the CDR3 is TGCAGTGCTGGACCGGGACAGGGAGAGACCCAGTACTTC.

V gene TRBV10-3 combines with J gene TRBJ1-2; tentative D call: TRBD1 (5 bases). Trimming took 7 bases from V and 0 from J, leaving 9 bases between them. The CDR3 covers 13 residues. CDR1 and CDR2 from the germline V gene are ENHRY and SYGVKD. CDR3 nucleotide sequence: TGTGCCATCACTACGACAGCTAACTATGGCTACACCTTC. Its translation is CAITTTANYGYTF.

This clonotype was counted ten times or more. The chain combines TRBV19 with TRBJ1-5; a weak D match, TRBD1 (5 bases). The CDR3 sequence is 15 residues long. The germline gives CDR1 LNHDA, CDR2 SQIVND (reference sequence). V gave up 2 bases and J gave up 6 bases, with 14 bases separating them. Written as DNA, the CDR3 is TGTGCCAGTAGTATAAGTGGCAGGGAGGCTCAGCCCCAGCATTTT. Amino acids: CASSISGREAQPQHF.

This clonotype came up many times. The chain joins TRBV29-1 to TRBJ2-7; D might be TRBD1 (5 bases). The CDR3 totals 12 residues. CDR1 is SQVTM and CDR2 is ANQGSEA in the germline V gene. V gave up 4 bases and J gave up 3 bases, with 10 bases separating them. CDR3 protein: CSVGTTIYEQYF. CDR3 DNA: TGCAGCGTTGGGACAACAATCTACGAGCAGTACTTC.

The rearrangement uses TRBV25-1 and TRBJ1-5; 9 nucleotides align to TRBD1. The CDR3 covers 18 residues. The V gene's germline CDR1 is MGHDK and CDR2 SYGVNS. Trimming removed 4 bases from V and 1 base from J; junction bases left unmatched: 11. CDR3 loop: CASSAARDREISNQPQHF. The CDR3 DNA reads TGTGCCAGCAGTGCGGCTCGGGACAGGGAGATAAGCAATCAGCCCCAGCATTTT. Full variable domain (outside the CDR3, taken from reference TRBV25-1 and TRBJ1-5): EADIYQTPRYLVIGTGKKITLECSQTMGHDKMYWYQQDPGMELHLIHYSYGVNSTEKGDLSSESTVSRIRTEHFPLTLESARPSHTSQYLCASSAARDREISNQPQHFGDGTRLSIL.

This clonotype appeared many times. The chain is built from TRBV14 and TRBJ1-5; TRBD1 matches 9 bases. CDR1 and CDR2 (germline): SGHDN, FVKESK. The junction had 17 bases not matched to a gene; V was cut back by 0 bases and J by 8 bases. The CDR3 is 19 residues long. In DNA, the CDR3 is TGTGCCAGCAGCCAAGATCCACCAACCCCGGGACAGGGAGTGGAGCCCCAGCATTTT. Its translation is CASSQDPPTPGQGVEPQHF. The variable domain in full, with the rest retrieved from reference TRBV14 and TRBJ1-5, is EAGVTQFPSHSVIEKGQTVTLRCDPISGHDNLYWYRRVMGKEIKFLLHFVKESKQDESGMPNNRFLAERTGGTYSTLKVQPAELEDSGVYFCASSQDPPTPGQGVEPQHFGDGTRLSIL.

This clonotype has a count of ten or more. V is TRBV15 and J is TRBJ1-4; 7 bases match TRBD1. The CDR3 extends over 14 amino acids. The V segment lost 4 bases and the J segment 5 bases; nucleotides outside the gene matches: 4. Per germline, CDR1 LNHNV and CDR2 YYDKDF (reference sequence). CDR3 in DNA: TGTGCCACCAGCACCAGGGACAGCAATGAAAAACTGTTTTTT. This gives the protein CATSTRDSNEKLFF.

This clonotype was seen once. The V and J genes are TRBV3-1 and TRBJ1-5; TRBD1 aligns across 7 bases. The CDR3 length is 15 residues. Germline-derived CDR1 and CDR2 are LGHDT and YNNKEL (reference sequence). After removal of 8 bases from V and 4 bases from J, the junction contained 11 bases not matched to a gene. The CDR3 region is CASVGSGTVNQPQHF. In DNA, the CDR3 is TGTGCCAGCGTGGGCTCCGGGACAGTAAATCAGCCCCAGCATTTT.

The J gene is TRBJ2-7, the V gene TRBV29-1; weak D call: TRBD2 (5 bases). The CDR3 spans 10 residues. The germline CDR1 and CDR2 sequences are SQVTM and ANQGSEA. As DNA, the CDR3 is TGCAGTTGGACTCAGAGCGAGCAGTACTTC. Its protein product is CSWTQSEQYF.

This clonotype was counted at least ten times. CDR3 in amino acids: CASSDNWNTEAFF. As DNA, the CDR3 is TGCGCCAGTTCCGACAACTGGAACACTGAAGCTTTCTTT. The rearrangement uses TRBV5-1 and TRBJ1-1; D is ambiguous. CDR1 is SGHRS, CDR2 YFSETQ, per germline. The V and J ends lost 8 bases and 1 base respectively, with 12 bases between them. The CDR3 loop spans 13 amino acids. The whole variable domain, remainder taken from reference TRBV5-1 and TRBJ1-1, is KAGVTQTPRYLIKTRGQQVTLSCSPISGHRSVSWYQQTPGQGLQFLFEYFSETQRNKGNFPGRFSGRQFSNSRSEMNVSTLELGDSALYLCASSDNWNTEAFFGQGTRLTVV.

The rearrangement joins TRBV7-9 to TRBJ2-7; 7 bases map to TRBD1. Germline V gene sequence: CDR1 SEHNR, CDR2 FQNEAQ (reference sequence). The length of the CDR3 is 15 residues. The J segment lost 7 bases and the V segment lost 5 bases, leaving 14 bases of the junction unmatched. CDR3 sequence reads: CASSLMTGYNNEQYF. CDR3 coding DNA: TGTGCCAGCAGCCTCATGACAGGGTATAACAATGAGCAGTACTTC. Full variable domain (remainder filled in from reference TRBV7-9 and TRBJ2-7): DTGVSQNPRHKITKRGQNVTFRCDPISEHNRLYWYRQTLGQGPEFLTYFQNEAQLEKSRLLSDRFSAERPKGSFSTLEIQRTEQGDSAMYLCASSLMTGYNNEQYFGPGTRLTVT.

The chain recombines TRBV7-8 with TRBJ1-4, with 10 bases fitting TRBD1. V trimming: 9 bases; J trimming: 4 bases; junction bases outside the gene matches: 14. This CDR3 has 17 amino acids. Germline lookup yields CDR1 SGHVS and CDR2 FQNEAQ. Here the CDR3 DNA reads TGTGCCAGTAGTATGAGAAAGGACAGGGGGGTTAATGAAAAACTGTTTTTT. It specifies CASSMRKDRGVNEKLFF.

Points on this clonotype: A much more abundant neighbour one base away suggests this may be a read error. V and J are TRBV20-1 and TRBJ1-4; 8 positions match TRBD1. Germline V gene data show CDR1 as DFQATT and CDR2 as SNEGSKA (reference sequence). The CDR3 length is 15 residues. DNA of the CDR3: TGCAGTGCTAGAGGAAGGACAGGGATTAATGAAAAACTGTCTTTT. Its translation: CSARGRTGINEKLSF.

This clonotype showed up many times. The chain links TRBV20-1 to TRBJ2-7; 7 bases align to TRBD1. This CDR3 contains 13 residues. Germline loops: CDR1 DFQATT, CDR2 SNEGSKA (reference sequence). Losses at the gene ends were 5 bases for V and 0 bases for J; bases not matched to a gene: 4. The CDR3 DNA sequence: TGCAGTGCTCAGGGACAGCTCTCCTACGAGCAGTACTTC. Its translation: CSAQGQLSYEQYF.

The V gene is TRBV5-4, the J gene TRBJ2-7; TRBD2 matches at 8 bases. Losses at the gene ends were 2 bases for V and 2 bases for J; bases not matched to a gene: 9. Germline lookup yields CDR1 SGHNT and CDR2 YYREEE (reference sequence). The CDR3 consists of 16 residues. CDR3 amino acids: CASSFGFRGGTYEQYF. The CDR3 nucleotides read TGTGCCAGCAGCTTTGGTTTTCGCGGGGGGACCTACGAGCAGTACTTC.